This is a list of T cell receptor beta chains from one sample in a study of early T cells in non-severe SARS-CoV-2 infection. TCRdb processed the 5' RACE reads anew with MiXCR; each CDR3 protein has one entry. The sample shows about 60,000 distinct CDR3 sequences, around 13% of them seen only once. The sequenced material came from whole blood. The origin of the receptors is an adult who was a healthcare worker with PCR-confirmed SARS-CoV-2 infection or an uninfected control (not recorded which). Each CDR3 is given with its conserved first and last residue. D genes are given only for firm matches. Clone sizes are given selectively: once, few, many, or a class where the clone is expanded.

J,V,size,D,CDR3,DNA
TRBJ2-5,TRBV12-3/TRBV12-4,many,TRBD2,CASRLSGGLQETQYF,TGTGCCAGCAGGCTTAGCGGGGGGTTGCAAGAGACCCAGTACTTC
TRBJ2-5,TRBV28,.,.,CASSLIGTNQETQYF,TGTGCCAGCAGTTTAATCGGGACAAACCAAGAGACCCAGTACTTC
TRBJ2-1,TRBV5-5,.,.,CASSLIPGDYNEQFF,TGTGCCAGCAGCTTGATCCCCGGGGACTACAATGAGCAGTTCTTC
TRBJ1-2,TRBV11-2,many,.,CASSLEDYGYTF,TGTGCCAGCAGCTTAGAGGACTATGGCTACACCTTC
TRBJ2-6,TRBV29-1,few,.,CSVLSGANVLTF,TGCAGCGTTTTATCTGGGGCCAACGTCCTGACTTTC
TRBJ1-5,TRBV6-4,many,TRBD1,CARQTGHSNQPQHF,TGTGCCAGACAGACAGGGCATAGCAATCAGCCCCAGCATTTT
TRBJ1-6,TRBV20-1,.,TRBD1,CSANPPGQVYSPLHF,TGCAGTGCCAACCCTCCGGGACAGGTTTATTCACCCCTCCACTTT
TRBJ2-2,TRBV5-5,.,TRBD1,CASSRNSGTGATGELFF,TGTGCCAGCAGCAGGAACTCCGGGACAGGCGCCACCGGGGAGCTGTTTTTT
TRBJ2-5,TRBV7-6,.,TRBD2,CASSSGLAEPGGTQYF,TGTGCCAGCAGCTCGGGACTAGCGGAGCCTGGAGGGACCCAGTACTTC
TRBJ2-5,TRBV29-1,.,.,CSVAGLEETQYF,TGCAGCGTTGCGGGGTTAGAAGAGACCCAGTACTTC
TRBJ2-3,TRBV5-1,few,.,CASSLSGARIDTQYF,TGCGCCAGCAGCTTGTCGGGGGCGCGAATAGATACGCAGTATTTT
TRBJ1-5,TRBV6-2/TRBV6-3,.,.,CASRHEGEGNQPQHF,TGTGCCAGCAGACACGAGGGAGAGGGCAATCAGCCCCAGCATTTT
TRBJ2-4,TRBV5-1,many,TRBD2,CASSLEGGSENIQYF,TGCGCCAGCAGCTTGGAAGGCGGGAGCGAAAACATTCAGTACTTC
TRBJ2-7,TRBV30,many,.,CAWSLPVGWTYEQYF,TGTGCCTGGAGTCTCCCCGTCGGTTGGACCTACGAGCAGTACTTC
TRBJ2-5,TRBV5-1,many,TRBD1,CASSSSTGQGETQYF,TGCGCCAGCAGCTCGTCGACCGGACAGGGAGAGACCCAGTACTTC
TRBJ2-7,TRBV3-1,.,.,CASSQGERGHEQYF,TGTGCCAGCAGCCAAGGTGAGAGGGGCCACGAGCAGTACTTC
TRBJ2-7,TRBV19,.,.,CASSARNSYEQYF,TGTGCCAGTAGTGCCCGGAACTCCTACGAGCAGTACTTC
TRBJ1-5,TRBV12-3/TRBV12-4,few,.,CASSSTLGGARSNQPQHF,TGTGCCAGCAGTTCGACCCTGGGTGGGGCAAGAAGCAATCAGCCCCAGCATTTT
TRBJ2-3,TRBV29-1,once,.,CSVERPEKDTQYF,TGCAGCGTTGAGAGGCCCGAGAAGGATACGCAGTATTTT
TRBJ1-2,TRBV6-1,many,TRBD1,CASSTGATFYGYTF,TGTGCCAGCAGTACAGGGGCCACTTTCTATGGCTACACCTTC
TRBJ1-2,TRBV18,many,.,CASSPPGVNYGYTF,TGTGCCAGCTCACCACCAGGGGTTAACTATGGCTACACCTTC
TRBJ2-1,TRBV28,medium-sized,.,CASRSRMVTGLNNEQFF,TGTGCCAGCAGGTCACGGATGGTAACAGGACTCAACAATGAGCAGTTCTTC
TRBJ1-2,TRBV7-9,few,TRBD1,CASSPGADRNNYGYTF,TGTGCCAGCAGCCCAGGCGCGGACAGGAATAACTATGGCTACACCTTC
TRBJ2-5,TRBV4-1,few,TRBD2,CASSQERRGEETQYF,TGCGCCAGCAGCCAAGAACGTCGGGGGGAAGAGACCCAGTACTTC
TRBJ2-2,TRBV11-3,many,.,CASSLGAGSNTGELFF,TGTGCCAGCAGCTTAGGGGCAGGATCGAACACCGGGGAGCTGTTTTTT
TRBJ1-5,TRBV20-1,.,.,CSAGGGNNQPQHF,TGCAGTGCTGGAGGAGGAAACAATCAGCCCCAGCATTTT
TRBJ2-1,TRBV5-6,many,.,CASSLIGDSAGNEQFF,TGTGCCAGCAGCTTGATAGGGGACTCCGCGGGAAATGAGCAGTTCTTC
TRBJ2-5,TRBV7-6,.,TRBD2,CASSFSGEETQYF,TGTGCCAGCAGCTTTAGCGGGGAAGAGACCCAGTACTTC
TRBJ1-1,TRBV7-9,few,TRBD1,CASTGTVNTEVFF,TGTGCCAGCACCGGGACAGTGAACACTGAAGTTTTCTTT
TRBJ1-2,TRBV29-1,many,.,CSVGGLGGGYTF,TGCAGCGTGGGGGGGTTAGGCGGCGGCTACACCTTC
TRBJ1-1,TRBV5-5,.,.,CASSAFRAEEHTEAFF,TGTGCCAGCAGCGCCTTTAGGGCCGAAGAACACACTGAAGCTTTCTTT
TRBJ1-2,TRBV10-3,many,.,CAISAAGAAASGYTF,TGTGCCATCAGTGCTGCAGGGGCCGCCGCTAGTGGCTACACCTTC
TRBJ2-1,TRBV5-1,many,.,CASSLMSVTSYNEQFF,TGCGCCAGCAGCTTGATGTCGGTGACCTCCTACAATGAGCAGTTCTTC
TRBJ2-1,TRBV29-1,few,.,CSVGQNNEQFF,TGCAGCGTTGGGCAGAACAATGAGCAGTTCTTC
TRBJ2-7,TRBV25-1,many,.,CASSAFYEQYF,TGTGCCAGCAGTGCCTTCTACGAGCAGTACTTC
TRBJ2-1,TRBV5-4,.,.,CASSSTYNEQFF,TGTGCCAGCAGCTCGACTTACAATGAGCAGTTCTTC
TRBJ1-3,TRBV30,.,.,CAWRHKDSSGNTIYF,TGTGCCTGGAGGCACAAGGACAGCTCTGGAAACACCATATATTTT
TRBJ1-1,TRBV7-2,many,TRBD1,CASSLPGQGKAFF,TGTGCCAGCAGCTTGCCGGGACAGGGGAAAGCTTTCTTT
TRBJ1-2,TRBV2,many,.,CASSEDGNYGYTF,TGTGCCAGCAGTGAAGATGGTAACTATGGCTACACCTTC
TRBJ1-2,TRBV12-3/TRBV12-4,many,.,CASSPGITGYTF,TGTGCCAGCAGTCCAGGGATAACTGGCTACACCTTC
TRBJ2-2,TRBV2,.,.,CAGSRVPNTGELFF,TGTGCCGGCTCCAGAGTTCCGAACACCGGGGAGCTGTTTTTT
TRBJ2-7,TRBV27,few,TRBD1,CASSFGTGIYEQYF,TGTGCCAGCAGTTTCGGGACAGGGATTTACGAGCAGTACTTC
TRBJ2-5,TRBV5-4,many,.,CASSLPGVGVETQYF,TGTGCCAGCAGCTTACCGGGGGTCGGGGTAGAGACCCAGTACTTC
TRBJ1-1,TRBV20-1,many,.,CSARGEDTEAFF,TGCAGTGCTAGAGGGGAGGACACTGAAGCTTTCTTT